Below are 20 T cell receptor beta chains sequenced from a single sample in a study of graft-versus-host responses after intestinal transplantation (dated by TCRdb to the early 2020s). Library creation used the immunoSEQ multiplex PCR assay. TCRdb's version of the immuneACCESS table is confined to in-frame rearrangements and falls short of the full clone set. An unresolved V gene accounts for under half of the shortfall where checked; the remainder is of unknown origin. The sample yields some 31,000 clones; 70% to 90% were counted once. Under 14% of the sample comes from the top ten. The material sequenced was PBMCs, taken around 460 days after intestinal transplantation. These receptors originate from a human patient who received an intestinal transplant, so some T cells may come from the graft donor.

Only one count was recorded for this clone. The chain has TRBV4-1 and TRBJ1-2, with D tentatively TRBD1 (5 bases). CDR1 is MGHRA, CDR2 YSYEKL, per germline. Trimming stripped 3 bases from V and 0 bases from J, with 11 bases between. CDR3 length equals 15 residues. The CDR3 region is CASSHRDSSNYGYTF. The DNA for the CDR3 is TGCGCCAGCAGCCACAGAGACAGTTCTAACTATGGCTACACCTTC.

The J gene is TRBJ2-2, the V gene TRBV5-1, with D unresolved. Germline assignment: CDR1 SGHRS and CDR2 YFSETQ. V lost 5 bases, J lost 0 bases, and 11 bases lay in between. This CDR3 spans 15 amino acids. CDR3 region: CASRVQDANTGELFF. The CDR3 bases are TGCGCCAGCAGAGTTCAGGACGCGAACACCGGGGAGCTGTTTTTT.

The genes are TRBV7-5 and TRBJ2-3; TRBD1 reflects the table's D call only, with no check against the DNA. TRBV7-5 is annotated as a pseudogene. The CDR3 is made up of 24 amino acids. This CDR3 reads CVRSLDVSPETFGQVSPSTDTQYF. The DNA for the CDR3 is TGTGTCAGAAGCTTAGACGTATCGCCGGAGACATTCGGACAGGTGAGCCCTAGCACAGATACGCAGTATTTT.

This clone appeared a single time. The chain couples TRBV15 to TRBJ1-2; D remains unclear. V lost 5 bases and J 2 bases, leaving 6 bases between the germline ends. Germline V lookup: CDR1 LNHNV, CDR2 YYDKDF (reference sequence). This CDR3 is built from 12 residues. This CDR3 is CATSRGNYGYTF. CDR3 coding DNA: TGTGCCACCAGCCGCGGAAACTATGGCTACACCTTC.

This rearrangement joins TRBV6-6 to TRBJ1-2; no firm D call. CDR3 size: 13 residues. In germline, CDR1 is MNHNY, CDR2 SVGAGI (reference sequence). V lost 0 bases and J lost 9, with 11 bases in between. CDR3 in DNA: TGTGCCAGCAGTTACTCCACAGAAAGGAGCTACACCTTC. It yields the protein CASSYSTERSYTF.

The table lists this clone with a count of one. V gene TRBV19 combines with J gene TRBJ2-1, with a tentative D call TRBD2 (5 bases). The CDR3 consists of 16 residues. Germline V gene data show CDR1 as LNHDA and CDR2 as SQIVND (reference sequence). V lost 7 bases and J lost 0, with 16 bases in between. Here the CDR3 reads CASKGGGPSSYNEQFF. The CDR3 DNA sequence: TGTGCCAGTAAAGGCGGAGGTCCTAGCTCCTACAATGAGCAGTTCTTC.

The chain combines TRBV5-1 with TRBJ2-1, with D perhaps matching TRBD1 (6 bases). The CDR3 is 16 amino acids. Germline loops: CDR1 SGHRS, CDR2 YFSETQ. The V end lost 2 bases, the J end lost 6 bases, and 18 bases lay between the germline ends. DNA for the CDR3: TGCGCCAGCAGCTTTGACCCATCCCCAGGGGCCAATGAGCAGTTCTTC. This codes for CASSFDPSPGANEQFF. The whole variable domain, filled in from reference TRBV5-1 and TRBJ2-1, reads KAGVTQTPRYLIKTRGQQVTLSCSPISGHRSVSWYQQTPGQGLQFLFEYFSETQRNKGNFPGRFSGRQFSNSRSEMNVSTLELGDSALYLCASSFDPSPGANEQFFGPGTRLTVL.

In DNA form, the CDR3 reads TGTGCCAGTAGTCTCCGGACAGGGGTGGGCTACACCTTC. This gives the protein CASSLRTGVGYTF. The genes are TRBV19 and TRBJ1-2; TRBD1 matches at 9 bases. This CDR3 has 13 amino acids. CDR1 and CDR2 (germline): LNHDA, SQIVND (reference sequence). After removal of 5 bases from V and 8 bases from J, the junction contained 6 bases not matched to a gene.

The rearrangement uses TRBV10-3 and TRBJ2-3; D not certain. Germline loops: CDR1 ENHRY, CDR2 SYGVKD. The CDR3 contains 12 residues. Trimming took 8 bases from V and 4 from J, leaving 10 bases between them. The CDR3 DNA is TGTGCCATCGCAAGGACCCCAGATACGCAGTATTTT. Amino acid sequence: CAIARTPDTQYF.

In this sample, this clone turned up once. This chain joins TRBV19 and TRBJ2-2; D is unclear. Germline lookup yields CDR1 LNHDA and CDR2 SQIVND (reference sequence). The length of the CDR3 is 11 residues. The V end was cut by 4 bases, the J end by 6 bases, with 3 bases between. The CDR3 sequence: CASSTPGELFF. The DNA for the CDR3 is TGTGCCAGTAGTACCCCCGGGGAGCTGTTTTTT.

This chain uses TRBV7-9 with TRBJ2-6; D is uncertain. CDR1 SEHNR and CDR2 FQNEAQ come from the germline V gene (reference sequence). Between the trimmed V and J ends, which lost 3 bases and 0 bases, there was a span of 6 bases. The CDR3 loop spans 15 amino acids. The CDR3 region is CASSFTGSGANVLTF. Here the CDR3 DNA reads TGTGCCAGCAGCTTTACGGGCTCTGGGGCCAACGTCCTGACTTTC.

J is TRBJ2-7 and V is TRBV19; 7 positions match TRBD2. The CDR3 extends over 14 amino acids. Germline lookup yields CDR1 LNHDA and CDR2 SQIVND (reference sequence). V lost 2 bases and J lost 5; bases outside the gene matches: 6. The CDR3 spells CASSIRGVSDEQYF. In nucleotides, the CDR3 is TGTGCCAGTAGTATACGGGGGGTATCCGACGAGCAGTACTTC.

This chain connects TRBV5-5 to TRBJ1-5; maybe TRBD1 (5 bases). The germline V and J ends were trimmed by 0 bases and 5 bases, with 12 bases remaining between them. CDR3 length: 15 residues. Germline-derived CDR1 and CDR2 are SGHKS and YYEKEE (reference sequence). The CDR3 DNA reads as TGTGCCAGCAGCTTGGTTGGTGGGGACTATCAGCCCCAGCATTTT. This codes for CASSLVGGDYQPQHF.

This chain uses TRBV6-6 with TRBJ2-7; D unclear. Per germline, CDR1 MNHNY and CDR2 SVGAGI (reference sequence). This CDR3 has 14 amino acids. With 7 bases removed from V and 0 bases from J, the gap between germline ends came to 13 bases. For the CDR3, the DNA is TGTGCCAGCATGCAGGCAGGCGGCTCCTACGAGCAGTACTTC. It codes for CASMQAGGSYEQYF.

The chain is built from TRBV5-1 and TRBJ2-5; tentatively, D is TRBD1 (5 bases). V lost 1 base, J lost 3 bases, and 10 bases lay in between. There are 14 residues in the CDR3. The germline V gene has CDR1 SGHRS and CDR2 YFSETQ. CDR3: CASSLSGLEETQYF. CDR3 nucleotide sequence: TGCGCCAGCAGCTTGTCAGGGTTAGAAGAGACCCAGTACTTC. The whole variable domain, filled in from reference TRBV5-1 and TRBJ2-5, reads KAGVTQTPRYLIKTRGQQVTLSCSPISGHRSVSWYQQTPGQGLQFLFEYFSETQRNKGNFPGRFSGRQFSNSRSEMNVSTLELGDSALYLCASSLSGLEETQYFGPGTRLLVL.

This clone was counted between two and nine times. This CDR3 is CASSYVARGGHEQYF. CDR3 nucleotides: TGTGCCAGCAGTTACGTAGCCAGGGGCGGTCACGAGCAGTACTTC. The chain couples TRBV6-5 to TRBJ2-7; the D gene is possibly TRBD1 (6 bases). V was pared by 2 bases and J by 5 bases, with 16 bases between. The CDR3 is 15 amino acids. Looked up from germline, CDR1 is MNHEY and CDR2 is SVGAGI.

This clone was detected only a few times. This rearrangement joins TRBV6-1 to TRBJ2-7; D unclear. Germline CDR1 MNHNS, CDR2 SASEGT. The CDR3 contains 10 residues. The V end lost 6 bases, the J end lost 3 bases, and 3 bases lay between the germline ends. The CDR3 coding sequence is TGTGCCAGCAGGGGCTACGAGCAGTACTTC. Protein product: CASRGYEQYF.

The rearrangement joins TRBV10-1 to TRBJ2-2, with TRBD1 identical over 7 bases. Trimming removed 4 bases from V and 1 base from J; junction bases left unmatched: 0. CDR3 size: 14 residues. Germline CDR1 and CDR2: WNHNN and SYGVQD (reference sequence). CDR3 residues: CASSGTGNTGELFF. Here the CDR3 DNA reads TGCGCCAGCAGTGGGACAGGGAACACCGGGGAGCTGTTTTTT.

CDR3 bases: TGCAGCTCAGCGCTTAACTCCTACAATGAGCAGTTCTTC. This translates into CSSALNSYNEQFF. The chain is built from TRBV29-1 and TRBJ2-1; D is unresolved. The CDR3 is made up of 13 amino acids. Trimming pared 8 bases from V and 0 bases from J, leaving 11 bases between. The germline V gene encodes CDR1 SQVTM and CDR2 ANQGSEA.

The chain employs TRBV15 and TRBJ2-5; 10 nucleotides line up with TRBD2. Germline V gene data show CDR1 as LNHNV and CDR2 as YYDKDF (reference sequence). The V and J ends lost 1 base and 4 bases, in that order; junction bases with no gene match: 9. The CDR3 is 17 residues long. The CDR3 nucleotides are TGTGCCACCAGCAGAGGAGCGGGAGGGCCCTCAGGAGAGACCCAGTACTTC. It is translated as CATSRGAGGPSGETQYF.